The 18 T cell receptor beta chains given below trace back to one sample, sequenced in a study of T cells in Graves' hyperthyroidism and ophthalmopathy. It was RNA transcripts that yielded the amplified TCR beta CDR3 regions. HTBI primers drove first-round RT-PCR of the TCR CDR3. TCRdb analysed the multiplex PCR reads with MiXCR anew, one entry per CDR3 protein. Counted here are around 340,000 distinct CDR3 sequences, 15% to 20% occurring once; the ten biggest clones make up under 55%. Sequencing used blood. The receptor source for this set is a woman aged 45-65 years with Graves' hyperthyroidism.

The table lists this clonotype with many counts. J is TRBJ2-3 and V is TRBV20-1; unclear D gene. The CDR3 has 11 residues. Germline-derived CDR1 and CDR2 are DFQATT and SNEGSKA (reference sequence). The V end lost 4 bases, the J end lost 0 bases, and 2 bases lay between the germline ends. This CDR3 reads CSATSTDTQYF. CDR3 DNA sequence: TGCAGTGCTACTAGCACAGATACGCAGTATTTT.

This clonotype was counted many times. This sequence joins TRBV6-2 or TRBV6-3 and TRBJ1-5; D is unresolved. Trimming removed 1 base from V and 2 bases from J, with 6 bases in between. Germline assignment: CDR1 MNHEY and CDR2 SVGEGT. The CDR3 totals 14 residues. CDR3: CASSYFRGNQPQHF. As DNA, the CDR3 is TGTGCCAGCAGTTACTTTAGGGGCAATCAGCCCCAGCATTTT.

This clonotype was counted ten times or more. V and J are TRBV20-1 and TRBJ2-1; 9 bases map to TRBD2. Germline V CDR1 and CDR2: DFQATT, SNEGSKA (reference sequence). The CDR3 extends over 15 amino acids. V was pared by 4 bases and J by 0 bases, with 4 bases of the junction left unmatched. The CDR3: CSANPAGGSYNEQFF. In DNA form, the CDR3 reads TGCAGTGCTAACCCAGCGGGAGGCTCCTACAATGAGCAGTTCTTC.

This chain connects TRBV27 to TRBJ1-2; 7 positions match TRBD1. Trimming took 2 bases from V and 3 from J; bases not matched to a gene: 3. From germline, CDR1 is MNHEY and CDR2 SMNVEV (reference sequence). The CDR3 is made up of 14 amino acids. The CDR3, as DNA: TGTGCCAGCAGTTTAAAGGGGGCCTACTATGGCTACACCTTC. It translates to CASSLKGAYYGYTF.

This clonotype was seen once. V and J are TRBV19 and TRBJ2-5; no definite D call. The CDR3 has 11 amino acids. V lost 6 bases and J 4 bases, leaving 6 bases between the germline ends. Germline CDR1 reads LNHDA; CDR2 reads SQIVND (reference sequence). The CDR3 loop reads CASRIGETQYF. CDR3 in DNA: TGTGCCAGTAGGATCGGAGAGACCCAGTACTTC. The whole variable domain, filled in from reference TRBV19 and TRBJ2-5, reads DGGITQSPKYLFRKEGQNVTLSCEQNLNHDAMYWYRQDPGQGLRLIYYSQIVNDFQKGDIAEGYSVSREKKESFPLTVTSAQKNPTAFYLCASRIGETQYFGPGTRLLVL.

The rearrangement links TRBV6-5 to TRBJ2-3, with D hard to call. V lost 0 bases, J lost 6 bases, and 19 bases lay in between. CDR1 and CDR2 from the germline V gene are MNHEY and SVGAGI. The CDR3 contains 17 residues. The DNA for the CDR3 is TGTGCCAGCAGTTACTCGGGTAGGCCTTCGATGTCCGATACGCAGTATTTT. This encodes CASSYSGRPSMSDTQYF.

This clonotype was seen a few times. This chain connects TRBV20-1 to TRBJ1-5; possible D gene TRBD1, 5 bases. This CDR3 has 13 residues. Germline loops: CDR1 DFQATT, CDR2 SNEGSKA (reference sequence). The V end was cut by 3 bases, the J end by 3 bases, with 9 bases between. The CDR3, as DNA: TGCAGTGCTAGTAAACAGGCCAATCAGCCCCAGCATTTT. This gives the protein CSASKQANQPQHF.

This clonotype occurred many times. The chain carries TRBV28 and TRBJ2-1; unclear D gene. V was clipped by 1 base and J by 6 bases, with 10 bases between them. This CDR3 is 14 amino acids long. Germline CDR1 and CDR2: MDHEN and SYDVKM. CDR3 loop: CASSLSTRTNEQFF. The CDR3 nucleotides are TGTGCCAGCAGTTTATCCACCAGGACCAATGAGCAGTTCTTC.

This clonotype was observed many times. The chain is built from TRBV6-2 or TRBV6-3 and TRBJ2-1; 11 positions agree with TRBD2. The V segment lost 6 bases and the J segment 9 bases; nucleotides outside the gene matches: 13. The CDR3 has 16 residues. From germline, CDR1 is MNHEY and CDR2 SVGEGT. The CDR3 region is CASRSQLAGDRAEQFF. The CDR3 DNA reads TGTGCCAGCAGAAGCCAACTAGCGGGAGACCGAGCTGAGCAGTTCTTC.

The chain employs TRBV6-1 and TRBJ2-4; D is perhaps TRBD2 (7 bases). CDR1 is MNHNS, CDR2 SASEGT, per germline. This CDR3 is built from 17 residues. Between the trimmed V and J ends, which lost 6 bases and 1 base, there was a span of 19 bases. This chain's CDR3 is CASRGGGTGGAKNIQYF. CDR3 bases: TGTGCCAGCAGGGGGGGGGGCACAGGTGGTGCCAAAAACATTCAGTACTTC.

At least ten counts were recorded for this clonotype. CDR3 DNA: TGTGCCAGCAGCCTCCGACTCCGGGGAAATGAGCAGTTCTTC. Encoded protein: CASSLRLRGNEQFF. The chain carries TRBV7-9 and TRBJ2-1, with D perhaps TRBD2 (5 bases). The V gene lost 5 bases and the J gene lost 7 bases, with 15 bases spanning the gap. Germline loops: CDR1 SEHNR, CDR2 FQNEAQ (reference sequence). The CDR3 loop spans 14 amino acids.

The sample holds a few counts of this clonotype. This chain connects TRBV6-1 to TRBJ2-3; tentatively, D is TRBD1 (6 bases). Germline V gene lookup returns CDR1 MNHNS and CDR2 SASEGT. Trimming shortened V by 2 bases and J by 1 base, and 13 bases separated the two germline ends. The length of the CDR3 is 16 residues. CDR3 sequence reads: CASSELTGPGTDTQYF. In DNA form, the CDR3 reads TGTGCCAGCAGTGAACTCACAGGGCCCGGCACAGATACGCAGTATTTT.

In its sample, this clonotype was seen once. Sequence at one end of the junction differs from germline and may be a read error. The rearrangement joins TRBV6-1 to TRBJ2-7, with D perhaps matching TRBD1 or TRBD2 (5 bases each). The CDR3 has 13 residues. CDR1 is MNHNS, CDR2 SASEGT, per germline. CDR3 in amino acids: CANSEWGRGEQYF. The DNA of the CDR3 is TGTGCCAACAGTGAATGGGGACGAGGCGAGCAGTACTTC.

This clonotype was observed many times. J is TRBJ2-5 and V is TRBV10-3, with 7 bases fitting TRBD1. The V and J ends lost 0 bases and 3 bases, in that order; junction bases with no gene match: 1. The CDR3 is made up of 14 amino acids. The V gene's germline CDR1 is ENHRY and CDR2 SYGVKD. CDR3 loop: CAISESGTEETQYF. CDR3 DNA: TGTGCCATCAGTGAGTCGGGGACAGAAGAGACCCAGTACTTC.

This sequence joins TRBV20-1 and TRBJ1-2; weak D call: TRBD1 (5 bases). There are 13 residues in the CDR3. Looked up from germline, CDR1 is DFQATT and CDR2 is SNEGSKA (reference sequence). V gave up 3 bases and J gave up 4 bases, with 12 bases separating them. CDR3 sequence: CSASNSGGYGYTF. Written as DNA, the CDR3 is TGCAGTGCTAGTAATTCCGGGGGCTATGGCTACACCTTC.

A few counts support this clonotype. V and J are TRBV7-2 and TRBJ1-6; the D is unclear. Germline V gene data show CDR1 as SGHTA and CDR2 as FQGNSA. The CDR3 is 12 residues long. V lost 4 bases, J lost 11 bases, and 9 bases lay in between. The CDR3 nucleotides are TGTGCCAGCAGCTCCAGTGGGGCACCCCTCCACTTT. This sequence encodes CASSSSGAPLHF.

This chain uses TRBV11-2 with TRBJ2-3; 15 bases are a match to TRBD2. The CDR3 is 16 amino acids. Losses at the gene ends were 5 bases for V and 4 bases for J; bases not matched to a gene: 4. The germline CDR1 and CDR2 sequences are SGHAT and FQNNGV. As DNA, the CDR3 is TGTGCCAGCAGCCCCGGGACTAGCGGGAGGTCAGATACGCAGTATTTT. Its translation is CASSPGTSGRSDTQYF.

This clonotype came up a few times. The V call is TRBV6-1, the J call TRBJ2-1; 9 bases agree with TRBD2. This CDR3 has 14 residues. Looked up from germline, CDR1 is MNHNS and CDR2 is SASEGT. Trimming at V came to 5 bases and at J to 9 bases, leaving 8 bases not matched to a gene. The CDR3 region is CASSLLAGKIEQFF. For the CDR3, the DNA is TGTGCCAGCAGTTTGCTAGCGGGAAAGATTGAGCAGTTCTTC.